The 5 T cell receptor beta chains below were found in one sample sequenced in a study of blood T cell repertoires in COVID-19. The method was immunoSEQ multiplex PCR; TCRdb's version includes in-frame clones alone and lacks a portion of them. The sample records approximately 200,000 clones, 85% being singletons. The sample was PBMCs or T cells enriched from blood (not recorded which). These receptors were collected from a man aged 35 to 55 who had recovered from COVID-19.

The sample holds one count of this clone. The genes are TRBV30 and TRBJ1-2; a weak D match, TRBD1 (5 bases). The CDR3 covers 11 residues. V lost 3 bases to trimming and J lost 7 bases, with 9 bases between them. Germline assignment: CDR1 GTSNPN and CDR2 SVGIG (reference sequence). CDR3: CAWSAQGGYTF. The CDR3 nucleotides are TGTGCCTGGAGCGCTCAGGGTGGCTACACCTTC. The variable domain in full, with the rest retrieved from reference TRBV30 and TRBJ1-2, is SQTIHQWPATLVQPVGSPLSLECTVEGTSNPNLYWYRQAAGRGLQLLFYSVGIGQISSEVPQNLSASRPQDRQFILSSKKLLLSDSGFYLCAWSAQGGYTFGSGTRLTVV.

The chain couples TRBV3-1 (or the pseudogene TRBV3-2) to TRBJ2-7; 11 bases are a match to TRBD2. Losses at the gene ends were 1 base for V and 6 bases for J; bases not matched to a gene: 14. This CDR3 has 18 residues. Germline V gene sequence: CDR1 LGHDT, CDR2 YNNKEL (reference sequence). The CDR3 nucleotides are TGTGCCAGCAGCCAAGTTCCGGGACTAGCGGATATACGGAGCGAGCAGTACTTC. Residues: CASSQVPGLADIRSEQYF.

Of note for this clone: Distinct nucleotide sequences in the sample also encode this CDR3. The chain recombines TRBV11-1 with TRBJ2-5, with D maybe TRBD1 (6 bases). Germline CDR1 SGHAT, CDR2 FQDESV (reference sequence). Trimming shortened V by 5 bases and J by 3 bases, and 13 bases separated the two germline ends. The CDR3 consists of 14 residues. CDR3 loop: CASSPGQIEETQYF. The CDR3, as DNA: TGTGCCAGCAGCCCCGGACAGATCGAAGAGACCCAGTACTTC.

The chain joins TRBV7-9 to TRBJ2-7; 13 bases agree with TRBD2. This CDR3 has 15 residues. The junction had 8 bases not matched to a gene; V was cut back by 5 bases and J by 7 bases. The V gene's germline CDR1 is SEHNR and CDR2 FQNEAQ (reference sequence). The CDR3 sequence: CASSLGLAGVSEQYF. CDR3 in DNA: TGTGCCAGCAGCCTCGGACTAGCGGGAGTATCGGAGCAGTACTTC. The full variable domain, rest sourced from reference TRBV7-9 and TRBJ2-7, is DTGVSQNPRHKITKRGQNVTFRCDPISEHNRLYWYRQTLGQGPEFLTYFQNEAQLEKSRLLSDRFSAERPKGSFSTLEIQRTEQGDSAMYLCASSLGLAGVSEQYFGPGTRLTVT.

The CDR3 coding sequence is TGTGCCAGCAGCTCCCCCAGACACAGCTCCTATAATTCACCCCTCCACTTT. It is translated as CASSSPRHSSYNSPLHF. This rearrangement joins TRBV13 to TRBJ1-6; D gene unclear. CDR1 and CDR2 from the germline V gene are PRHDT and FYEKMQ (reference sequence). V was clipped by 4 bases and J by 0 bases, with 13 bases between them. This CDR3 has 17 amino acids.